The present T cell receptor (beta chain) was sequenced within a study of technical replicates of blood from a few donors. Generated by immunoSEQ multiplex PCR, the TCRdb table keeps only in-frame clones and is missing some. The sample has tens of thousands of clones, around nine tenths seen once. The J segment lost 1 base and the V segment lost 5 bases, leaving 8 bases of the junction unmatched. Germline V gives CDR1 SGHTA, CDR2 FQGTGA. The CDR3 spans 15 residues. Sequenced: PBMCs. The V call is TRBV7-3, the J call TRBJ2-7, with 7 bases aligning to TRBD2. The sequence was collected from a human donor in good health. Some clones in this sample may be carry-over from other donors' samples. The CDR3 is CASSPGVGLSYEQYF. The CDR3 nucleotides read TGTGCCAGCAGCCCGGGGGTGGGACTATCCTACGAGCAGTACTTC.